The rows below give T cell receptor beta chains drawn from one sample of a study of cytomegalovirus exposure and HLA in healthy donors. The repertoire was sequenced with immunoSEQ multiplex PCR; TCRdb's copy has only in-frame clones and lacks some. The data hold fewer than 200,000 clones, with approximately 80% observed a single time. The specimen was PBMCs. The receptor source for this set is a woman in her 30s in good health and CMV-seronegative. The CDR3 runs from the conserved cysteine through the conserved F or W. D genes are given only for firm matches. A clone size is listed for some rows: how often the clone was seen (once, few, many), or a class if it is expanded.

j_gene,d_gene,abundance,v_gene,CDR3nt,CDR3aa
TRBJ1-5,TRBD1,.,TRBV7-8,TGCGCCAGCAGCTTAGGGGGACAGGGAAGTCAGCCCCAGCATTTT,CASSLGGQGSQPQHF
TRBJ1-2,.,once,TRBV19,TGTGCCAGTAGTTTCCCGACGGGATACTATGGCTACACCTTC,CASSFPTGYYGYTF
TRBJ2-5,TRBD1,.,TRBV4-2,TGTGCCAGCAGCCACGGGGACAGCCAAGAGACCCAGTACTTC,CASSHGDSQETQYF
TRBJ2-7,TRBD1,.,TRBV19,TGTGCCAGTACTATGGGACAGGGCTACTCCTACGAGCAGTACTTC,CASTMGQGYSYEQYF
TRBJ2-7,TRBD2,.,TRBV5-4,TGTGCCAGCAGGGATAGCGGGTCGACCCACGAGCAGTACTTC,CASRDSGSTHEQYF
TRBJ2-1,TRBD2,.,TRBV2,TGTGCCAGCAATGGCGGGAGGGCCGGGGACTCCTACAATGAGCAGTTCTTC,CASNGGRAGDSYNEQFF
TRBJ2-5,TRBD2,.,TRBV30,TGTGCCTGGAGTGTAGCAGGCGCGGGGGGGGAGCAGTACTTC,CAWSVAGAGGEQYF
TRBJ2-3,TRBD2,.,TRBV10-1,TGCGCCAGCGTCGGGACTAAAAAGAACACAGATACGCAGTATTTT,CASVGTKKNTDTQYF
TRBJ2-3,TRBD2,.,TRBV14,TGTGCCAGCAGCCAAGATCGAGGACTAGCGGGATCCACAGATACGCAGTATTTT,CASSQDRGLAGSTDTQYF
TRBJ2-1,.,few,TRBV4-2,TGTGCCAGCAGCCTCCTCCCCGGGGTGAATGAGCAGTTCTTC,CASSLLPGVNEQFF